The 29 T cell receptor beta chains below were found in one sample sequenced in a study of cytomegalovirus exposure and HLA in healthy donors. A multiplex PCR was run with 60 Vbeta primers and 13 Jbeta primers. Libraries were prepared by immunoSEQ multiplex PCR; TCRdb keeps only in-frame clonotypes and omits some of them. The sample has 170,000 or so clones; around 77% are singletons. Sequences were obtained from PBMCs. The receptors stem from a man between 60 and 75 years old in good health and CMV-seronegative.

The DNA for the CDR3 is TGTGCCAGTCATCAGGGGGCCCACACTGAAGCTTTCTTT. Encoded protein: CASHQGAHTEAFF. The chain is built from TRBV18 and TRBJ1-1; 8 nucleotides line up with TRBD1. J was trimmed by 3 bases and V by 9 bases; bases with no gene match: 6. The CDR3 is 13 amino acids. In germline, CDR1 is KGHSH, CDR2 LQKENI.

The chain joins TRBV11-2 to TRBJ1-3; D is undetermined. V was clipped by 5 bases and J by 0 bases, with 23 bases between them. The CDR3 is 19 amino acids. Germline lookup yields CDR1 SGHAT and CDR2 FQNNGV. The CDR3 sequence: CASSHLKSVPGFSGNTIYF. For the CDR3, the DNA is TGTGCCAGCAGCCACTTAAAGTCCGTTCCCGGTTTCTCTGGAAACACCATATATTTT.

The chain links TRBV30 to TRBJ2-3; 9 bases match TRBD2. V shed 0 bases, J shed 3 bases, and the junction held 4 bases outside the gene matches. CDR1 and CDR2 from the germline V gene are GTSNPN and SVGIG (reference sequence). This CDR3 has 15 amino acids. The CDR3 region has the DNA TGTGCCTGGAGTGTAGTAGCGGGAGTGACAGATACGCAGTATTTT. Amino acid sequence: CAWSVVAGVTDTQYF.

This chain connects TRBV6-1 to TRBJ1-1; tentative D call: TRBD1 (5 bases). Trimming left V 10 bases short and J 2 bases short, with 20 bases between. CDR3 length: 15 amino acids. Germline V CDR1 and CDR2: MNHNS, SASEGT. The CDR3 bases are TGTGCCACGACAGCCACTATGTCCATTAACACTGAAGCTTTCTTT. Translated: CATTATMSINTEAFF.

The DNA for the CDR3 is TGTGCCAGCAGTTACACCAGGGAAGAGACCCAGTACTTC. As protein: CASSYTREETQYF. The chain recombines TRBV6-5 with TRBJ2-5; maybe TRBD1 (5 bases). CDR1 is MNHEY, CDR2 SVGAGI, per germline. V lost 2 bases and J 3 bases, leaving 7 bases between the germline ends. This CDR3 contains 13 residues.

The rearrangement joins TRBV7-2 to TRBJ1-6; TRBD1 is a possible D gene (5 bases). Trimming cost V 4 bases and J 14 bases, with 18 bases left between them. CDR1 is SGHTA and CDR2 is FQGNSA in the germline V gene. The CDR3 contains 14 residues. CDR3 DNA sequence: TGTGCCAGCAGCTCCCCGGGACTCCTGATCGCCCTCCACTTT. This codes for CASSSPGLLIALHF.

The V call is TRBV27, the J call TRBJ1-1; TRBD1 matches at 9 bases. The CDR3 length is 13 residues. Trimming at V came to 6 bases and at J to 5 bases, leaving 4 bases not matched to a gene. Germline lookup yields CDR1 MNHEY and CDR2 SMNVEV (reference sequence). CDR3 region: CASRPGQGTEAFF. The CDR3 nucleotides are TGTGCCAGCAGACCCGGACAGGGGACTGAAGCTTTCTTT.

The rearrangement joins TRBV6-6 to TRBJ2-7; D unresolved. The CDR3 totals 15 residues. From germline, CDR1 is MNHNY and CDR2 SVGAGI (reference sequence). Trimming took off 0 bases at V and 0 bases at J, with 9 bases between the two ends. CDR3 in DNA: TGTGCCAGCAGTTACTCTCCACTGAGCTCCTACGAGCAGTACTTC. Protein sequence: CASSYSPLSSYEQYF.

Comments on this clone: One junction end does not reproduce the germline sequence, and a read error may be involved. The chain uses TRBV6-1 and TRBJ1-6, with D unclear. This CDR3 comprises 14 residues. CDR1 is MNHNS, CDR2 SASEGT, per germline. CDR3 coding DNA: TGTGCCAGCCAGAGGGTAATGAGTAATTCACCCCTCAACTTT. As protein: CASQRVMSNSPLNF.

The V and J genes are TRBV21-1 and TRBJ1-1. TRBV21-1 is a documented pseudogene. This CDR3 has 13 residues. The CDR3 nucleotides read TGTGCCAGCAGCAAATTCTTCGACACTGAAGCTTTCTTT. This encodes CASSKFFDTEAFF.

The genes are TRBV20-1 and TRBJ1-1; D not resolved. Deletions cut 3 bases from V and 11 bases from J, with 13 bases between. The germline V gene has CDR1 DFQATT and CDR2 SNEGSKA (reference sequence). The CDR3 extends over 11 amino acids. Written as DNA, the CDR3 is TGCAGTGCTAGCGACCGGGGTGGGGCTTTCTTT. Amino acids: CSASDRGGAFF.

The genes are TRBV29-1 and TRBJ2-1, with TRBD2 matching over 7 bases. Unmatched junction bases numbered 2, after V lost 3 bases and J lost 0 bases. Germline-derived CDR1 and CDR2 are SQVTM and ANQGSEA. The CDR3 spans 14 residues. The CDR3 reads CSVEGGGSYNEQFF. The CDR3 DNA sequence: TGCAGCGTTGAGGGCGGGGGCTCCTACAATGAGCAGTTCTTC.

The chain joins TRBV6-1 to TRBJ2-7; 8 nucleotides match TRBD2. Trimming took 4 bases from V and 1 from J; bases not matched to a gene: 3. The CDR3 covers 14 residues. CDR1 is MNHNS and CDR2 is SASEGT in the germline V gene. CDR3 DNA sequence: TGTGCCAGCAGTGTTATAGCGGGATCCTACGAGCAGTACTTC. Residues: CASSVIAGSYEQYF.

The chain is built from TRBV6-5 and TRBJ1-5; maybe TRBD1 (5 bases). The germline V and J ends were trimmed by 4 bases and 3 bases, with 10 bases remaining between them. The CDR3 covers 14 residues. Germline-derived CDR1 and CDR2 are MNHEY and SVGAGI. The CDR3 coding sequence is TGTGCCAGCAGTTTTCGACAGTACAATCAGCCCCAGCATTTT. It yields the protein CASSFRQYNQPQHF.

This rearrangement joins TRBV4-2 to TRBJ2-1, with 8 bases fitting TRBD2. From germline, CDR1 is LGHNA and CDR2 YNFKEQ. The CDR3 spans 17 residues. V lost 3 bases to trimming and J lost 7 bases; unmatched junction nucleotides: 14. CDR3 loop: CASSQTPGAGDRNEQFF. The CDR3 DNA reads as TGTGCCAGCAGCCAGACCCCAGGAGCGGGAGATCGAAATGAGCAGTTCTTC.

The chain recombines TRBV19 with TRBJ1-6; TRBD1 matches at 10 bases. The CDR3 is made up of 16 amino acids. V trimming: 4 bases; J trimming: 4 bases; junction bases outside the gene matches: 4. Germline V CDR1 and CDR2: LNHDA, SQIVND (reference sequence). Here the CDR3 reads CASSSRDRGYNSPLHF. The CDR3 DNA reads TGTGCCAGTAGTAGCCGGGACAGGGGTTATAATTCACCCCTCCACTTT.

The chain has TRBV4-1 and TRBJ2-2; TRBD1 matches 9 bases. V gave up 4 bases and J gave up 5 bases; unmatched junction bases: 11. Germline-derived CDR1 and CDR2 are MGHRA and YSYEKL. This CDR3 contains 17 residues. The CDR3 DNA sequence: TGCGCCAGCAGCCTAGTTGGGACAGGGATTGGGACCGGGGAGCTGTTTTTT. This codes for CASSLVGTGIGTGELFF.

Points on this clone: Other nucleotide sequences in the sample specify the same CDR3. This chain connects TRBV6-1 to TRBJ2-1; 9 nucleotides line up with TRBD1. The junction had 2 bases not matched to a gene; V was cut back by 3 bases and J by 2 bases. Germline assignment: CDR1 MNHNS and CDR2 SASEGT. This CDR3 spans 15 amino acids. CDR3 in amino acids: CASSEGQGAYNEQFF. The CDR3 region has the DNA TGTGCCAGCAGTGAGGGACAGGGAGCCTACAATGAGCAGTTCTTC.

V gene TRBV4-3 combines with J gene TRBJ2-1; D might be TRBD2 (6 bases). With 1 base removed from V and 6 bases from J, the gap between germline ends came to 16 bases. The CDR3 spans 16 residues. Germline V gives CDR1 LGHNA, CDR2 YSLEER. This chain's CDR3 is CASSQGTGSGGNEQFF. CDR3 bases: TGCGCCAGCAGCCAAGGAACCGGGAGTGGGGGCAATGAGCAGTTCTTC.

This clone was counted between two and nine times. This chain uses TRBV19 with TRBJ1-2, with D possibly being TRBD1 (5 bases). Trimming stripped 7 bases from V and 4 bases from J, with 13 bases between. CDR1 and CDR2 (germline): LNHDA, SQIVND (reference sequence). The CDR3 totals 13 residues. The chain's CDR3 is CASIQPDTYGYTF. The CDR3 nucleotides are TGTGCCAGTATCCAACCGGACACCTATGGCTACACCTTC. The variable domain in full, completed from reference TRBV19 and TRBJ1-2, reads DGGITQSPKYLFRKEGQNVTLSCEQNLNHDAMYWYRQDPGQGLRLIYYSQIVNDFQKGDIAEGYSVSREKKESFPLTVTSAQKNPTAFYLCASIQPDTYGYTFGSGTRLTVV.

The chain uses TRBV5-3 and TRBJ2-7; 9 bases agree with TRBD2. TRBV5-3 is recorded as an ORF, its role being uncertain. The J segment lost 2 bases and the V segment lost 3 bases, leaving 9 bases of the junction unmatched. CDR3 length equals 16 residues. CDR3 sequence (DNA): TGTGCCAGAAGCTCCCTTCGGCGGGAGGGCCCCTACGAGCAGTACTTC. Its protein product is CARSSLRREGPYEQYF.

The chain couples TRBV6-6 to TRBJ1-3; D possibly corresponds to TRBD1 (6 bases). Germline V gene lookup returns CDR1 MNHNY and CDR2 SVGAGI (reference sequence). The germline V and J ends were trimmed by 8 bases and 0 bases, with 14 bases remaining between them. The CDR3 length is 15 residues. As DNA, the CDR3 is TGTGCCAGCCGAACAGGGAGCAACTCTGGAAACACCATATATTTT. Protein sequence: CASRTGSNSGNTIYF.

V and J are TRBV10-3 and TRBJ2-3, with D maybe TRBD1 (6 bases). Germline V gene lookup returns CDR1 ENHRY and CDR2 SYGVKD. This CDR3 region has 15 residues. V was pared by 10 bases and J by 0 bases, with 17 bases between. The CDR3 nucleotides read TGTGCCACCTACGCCCCCGGACAGAGCACAGATACGCAGTATTTT. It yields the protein CATYAPGQSTDTQYF.

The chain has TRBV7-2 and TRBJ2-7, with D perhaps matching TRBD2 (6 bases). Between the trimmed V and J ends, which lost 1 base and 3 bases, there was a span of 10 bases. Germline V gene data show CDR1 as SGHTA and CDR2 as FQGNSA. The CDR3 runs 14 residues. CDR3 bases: TGTGCCAGCAGCTTAGGACTAGTTTACTACGAGCAGTACTTC. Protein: CASSLGLVYYEQYF.

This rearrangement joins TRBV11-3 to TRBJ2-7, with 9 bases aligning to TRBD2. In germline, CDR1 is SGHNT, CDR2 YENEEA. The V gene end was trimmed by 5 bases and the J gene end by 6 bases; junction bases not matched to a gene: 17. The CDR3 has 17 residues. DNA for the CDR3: TGTGCCAGCAGCCAAACACATTTAGCGGGAGTCGCTAGCGAGCAGTACTTC. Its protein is CASSQTHLAGVASEQYF.

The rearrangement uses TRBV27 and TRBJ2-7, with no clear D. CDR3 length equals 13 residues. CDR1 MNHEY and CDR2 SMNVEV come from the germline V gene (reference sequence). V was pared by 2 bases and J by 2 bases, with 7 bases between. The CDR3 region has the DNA TGTGCCAGCAGTTTAGGCAGGACCTACGAGCAGTACTTC. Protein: CASSLGRTYEQYF.

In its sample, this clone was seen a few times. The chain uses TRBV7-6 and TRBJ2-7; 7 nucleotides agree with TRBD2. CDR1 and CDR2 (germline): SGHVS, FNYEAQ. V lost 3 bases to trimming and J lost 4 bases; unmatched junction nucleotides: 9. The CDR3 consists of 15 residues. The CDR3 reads CASSFSSGEGYEQYF. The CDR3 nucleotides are TGTGCCAGCAGCTTTTCTAGCGGCGAAGGGTACGAGCAGTACTTC.

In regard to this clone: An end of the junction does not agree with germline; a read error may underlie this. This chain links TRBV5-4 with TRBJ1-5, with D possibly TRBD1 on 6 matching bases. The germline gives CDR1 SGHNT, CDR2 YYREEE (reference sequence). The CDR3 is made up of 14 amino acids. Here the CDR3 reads CASSLEGVGQPQNF. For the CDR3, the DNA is TGTGCCAGCAGCTTGGAGGGGGTCGGGCAGCCCCAGAATTTT.

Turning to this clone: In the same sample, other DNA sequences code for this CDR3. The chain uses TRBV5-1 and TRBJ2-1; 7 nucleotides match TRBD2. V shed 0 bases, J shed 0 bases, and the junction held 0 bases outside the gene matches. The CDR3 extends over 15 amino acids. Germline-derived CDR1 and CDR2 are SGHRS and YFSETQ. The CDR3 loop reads CASSLGGSSYNEQFF. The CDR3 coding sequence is TGCGCCAGCAGCTTGGGCGGGAGCTCCTACAATGAGCAGTTCTTC.